The 5 T cell receptor beta chains in this list originate from one sample, sequenced in a study of T-cell memory formation after mild COVID-19. From the 5' RACE reads, TCRdb called clonotypes with MiXCR, one entry per CDR3 protein. The sample gives about 410,000 distinct CDR3 sequences, approximately 19% of which show up once; about 22% is in the top ten. Specimen: PBMCs or a T cell subset sorted from them (not recorded which). Receptors originate from a man aged 18 to 30 who had mild COVID-19 (a few samples of this study predate the infection). Cell type and time point are not known.

The chain joins TRBV4-1 to TRBJ2-5, with 7 positions matching TRBD1. The CDR3 is 14 amino acids. Germline V gives CDR1 MGHRA, CDR2 YSYEKL. The J segment lost 5 bases and the V segment lost 3 bases, leaving 6 bases of the junction unmatched. CDR3 DNA: TGCGCCAGCAGCCATTACGACAGGGTCGAGACCCAGTACTTC. Translation: CASSHYDRVETQYF.

This clonotype has more than one count but fewer than ten. The rearrangement joins TRBV7-9 to TRBJ2-5; 7 positions agree with TRBD1. The length of the CDR3 is 14 residues. V shed 3 bases, J shed 6 bases, and the junction held 7 bases outside the gene matches. Germline V gene sequence: CDR1 SEHNR, CDR2 FQNEAQ (reference sequence). The CDR3 loop reads CASSFPDRAQTQYF. The CDR3 region has the DNA TGTGCCAGCAGCTTTCCTGACAGGGCCCAGACCCAGTACTTC.

DNA for the CDR3: TGTGCCAGCAGCCCACATAACACCGGGGAGCTGTTTTTT. This sequence encodes CASSPHNTGELFF. The V call is TRBV11-2, the J call TRBJ2-2; no reliable D call. Trimming shortened V by 5 bases and J by 2 bases, and 6 bases separated the two germline ends. Germline lookup yields CDR1 SGHAT and CDR2 FQNNGV. The CDR3 runs 13 residues.

This chain uses TRBV7-2 with TRBJ2-3; 8 bases match TRBD2. The germline gives CDR1 SGHTA, CDR2 FQGNSA. CDR3 length: 15 residues. V lost 5 bases to trimming and J lost 4 bases; unmatched junction nucleotides: 8. The CDR3 is CASSTTGGQADTQYF. The CDR3 DNA reads as TGTGCCAGCAGCACGACGGGGGGGCAGGCAGATACGCAGTATTTT.

This clonotype has only a few counts. The chain uses TRBV5-1 and TRBJ2-3, with D hard to call. The germline gives CDR1 SGHRS, CDR2 YFSETQ. This CDR3 is built from 13 residues. The germline V and J ends were trimmed by 2 bases and 3 bases, with 7 bases remaining between them. The CDR3 reads CASSLRETDTQYF. The CDR3 nucleotides read TGCGCCAGCAGCTTAAGGGAAACAGATACGCAGTATTTT. Full variable domain (missing parts from reference TRBV5-1 and TRBJ2-3): KAGVTQTPRYLIKTRGQQVTLSCSPISGHRSVSWYQQTPGQGLQFLFEYFSETQRNKGNFPGRFSGRQFSNSRSEMNVSTLELGDSALYLCASSLRETDTQYFGPGTRLTVL.